The clone carrying this T cell receptor beta chain was detected only a few times. Its antigen is not known. CDR3 length: 13 amino acids. The V and J ends lost 0 bases and 5 bases respectively, with 8 bases between them. Germline CDR1 reads LGHNA; CDR2 reads YSLEER. This entry is derived from a study of response to subunit inactivated influenza vaccine. General study results and limits: There was a suggestion from the authors that each seasonal influenza vaccination recruits few new T cells.

A single record per CDR3 protein comes from TCRdb applying MiXCR to the RT-PCR reads. The sample consists of approximately 490,000 distinct CDR3 sequences, around 7.9% of them appearing once. The TCR originated in a man between 50 and 69 years old who received an inactivated influenza vaccine. V gene TRBV4-3 combines with J gene TRBJ2-7; D possibly corresponds to TRBD2 (5 bases). Sequenced material: PBMCs from blood, taken less than 25 months after vaccination. CDR3 region: CASSQDPRDEQYF. CDR3 DNA sequence: TGCGCCAGCAGCCAAGATCCGAGGGACGAGCAGTACTTC.